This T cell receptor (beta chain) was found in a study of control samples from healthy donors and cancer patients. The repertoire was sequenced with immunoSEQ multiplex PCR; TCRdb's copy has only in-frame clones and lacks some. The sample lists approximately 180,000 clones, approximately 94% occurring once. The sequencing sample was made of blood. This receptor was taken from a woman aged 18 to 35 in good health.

CDR3: CASSIDLSDSRSPLHF. CDR3 sequence (DNA): TGTGCCAGTAGTATAGATCTATCGGATTCTCGGTCACCCCTCCACTTT. V gene TRBV19 combines with J gene TRBJ1-6; D is undetermined. The CDR3 runs to 16 residues. The germline V gene encodes CDR1 LNHDA and CDR2 SQIVND (reference sequence). V shed 0 bases and J shed 10 bases, with 16 bases lying between them. Together with reference TRBV19 and TRBJ1-6, the CDR3 gives the full variable domain: DGGITQSPKYLFRKEGQNVTLSCEQNLNHDAMYWYRQDPGQGLRLIYYSQIVNDFQKGDIAEGYSVSREKKESFPLTVTSAQKNPTAFYLCASSIDLSDSRSPLHFGNGTRLTVT.